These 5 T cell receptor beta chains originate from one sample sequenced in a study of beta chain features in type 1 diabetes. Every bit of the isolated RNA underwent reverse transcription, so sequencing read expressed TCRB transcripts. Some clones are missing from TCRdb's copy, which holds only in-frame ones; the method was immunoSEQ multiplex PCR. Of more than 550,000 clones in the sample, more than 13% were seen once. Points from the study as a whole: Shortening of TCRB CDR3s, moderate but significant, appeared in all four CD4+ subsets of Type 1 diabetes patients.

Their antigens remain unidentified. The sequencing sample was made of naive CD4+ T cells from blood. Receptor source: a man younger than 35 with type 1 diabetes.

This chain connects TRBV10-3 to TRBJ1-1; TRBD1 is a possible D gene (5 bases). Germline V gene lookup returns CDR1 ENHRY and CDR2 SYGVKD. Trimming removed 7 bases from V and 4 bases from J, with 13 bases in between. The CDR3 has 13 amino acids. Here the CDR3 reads CAINPRDSTEAFF. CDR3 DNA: TGTGCCATCAACCCCAGGGATTCCACTGAAGCTTTCTTT.

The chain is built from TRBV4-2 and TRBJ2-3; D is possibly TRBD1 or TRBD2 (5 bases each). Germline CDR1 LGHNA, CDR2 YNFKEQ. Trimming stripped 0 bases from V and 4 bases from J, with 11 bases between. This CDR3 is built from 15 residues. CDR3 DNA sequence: TGTGCCAGCAGCCAAGATCACCGGGGCGCAGATACGCAGTATTTT. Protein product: CASSQDHRGADTQYF.

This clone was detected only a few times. CDR3 sequence: CASSQDLRTGELFF. The CDR3 nucleotides read TGTGCCAGCAGCCAAGATCTTAGGACCGGGGAGCTGTTTTTT. This chain uses TRBV14 with TRBJ2-2, with no clear D. V was shortened by 0 bases and J by 5 bases, with 7 bases between the two germline ends. Germline CDR1 is SGHDN and CDR2 is FVKESK. The CDR3 sequence is 14 residues long. The entire variable domain, with the rest obtained from reference TRBV14 and TRBJ2-2, is as follows: EAGVTQFPSHSVIEKGQTVTLRCDPISGHDNLYWYRRVMGKEIKFLLHFVKESKQDESGMPNNRFLAERTGGTYSTLKVQPAELEDSGVYFCASSQDLRTGELFFGEGSRLTVL.

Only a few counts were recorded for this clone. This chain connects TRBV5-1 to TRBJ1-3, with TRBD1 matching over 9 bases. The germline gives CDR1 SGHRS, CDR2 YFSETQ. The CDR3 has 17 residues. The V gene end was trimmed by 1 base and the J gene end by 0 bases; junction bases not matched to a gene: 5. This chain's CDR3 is CASSLRTGAGSGNTIYF. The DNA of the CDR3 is TGCGCCAGCAGCTTGAGGACAGGGGCCGGCTCTGGAAACACCATATATTTT. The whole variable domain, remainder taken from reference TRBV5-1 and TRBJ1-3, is KAGVTQTPRYLIKTRGQQVTLSCSPISGHRSVSWYQQTPGQGLQFLFEYFSETQRNKGNFPGRFSGRQFSNSRSEMNVSTLELGDSALYLCASSLRTGAGSGNTIYFGEGSWLTVV.

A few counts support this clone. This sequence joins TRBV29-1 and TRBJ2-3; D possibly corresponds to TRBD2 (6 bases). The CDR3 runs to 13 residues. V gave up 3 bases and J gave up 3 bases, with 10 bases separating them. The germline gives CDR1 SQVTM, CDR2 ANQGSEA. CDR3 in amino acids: CSVDPRGTDTQYF. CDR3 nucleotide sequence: TGCAGCGTTGATCCCCGGGGGACAGATACGCAGTATTTT.